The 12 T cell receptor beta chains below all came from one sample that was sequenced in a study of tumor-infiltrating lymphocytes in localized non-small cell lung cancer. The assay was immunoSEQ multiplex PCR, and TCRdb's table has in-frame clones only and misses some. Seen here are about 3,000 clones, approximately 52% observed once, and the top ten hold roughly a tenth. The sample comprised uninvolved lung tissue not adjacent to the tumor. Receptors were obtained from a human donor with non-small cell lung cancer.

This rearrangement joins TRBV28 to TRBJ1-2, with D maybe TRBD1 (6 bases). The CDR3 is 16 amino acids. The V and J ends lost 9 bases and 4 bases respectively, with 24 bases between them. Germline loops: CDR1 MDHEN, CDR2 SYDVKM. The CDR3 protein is CASRARGGYPGYGYTF. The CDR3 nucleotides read TGTGCCAGTAGAGCCCGCGGGGGCTATCCTGGCTATGGCTACACCTTC.

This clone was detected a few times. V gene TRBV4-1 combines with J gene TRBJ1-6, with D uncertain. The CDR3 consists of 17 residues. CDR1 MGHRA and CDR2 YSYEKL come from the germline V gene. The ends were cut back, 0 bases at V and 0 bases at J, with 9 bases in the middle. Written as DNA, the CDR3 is TGCGCCAGCAGCCAAGAGACCGCGAGCTCCTATAATTCACCCCTCCACTTT. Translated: CASSQETASSYNSPLHF.

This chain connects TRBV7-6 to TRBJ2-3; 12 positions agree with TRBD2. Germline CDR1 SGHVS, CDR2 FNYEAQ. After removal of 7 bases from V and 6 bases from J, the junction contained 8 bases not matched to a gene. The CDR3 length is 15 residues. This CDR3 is CASTPLAGGQDTQYF. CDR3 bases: TGTGCCAGCACCCCGCTAGCGGGGGGGCAGGATACGCAGTATTTT.

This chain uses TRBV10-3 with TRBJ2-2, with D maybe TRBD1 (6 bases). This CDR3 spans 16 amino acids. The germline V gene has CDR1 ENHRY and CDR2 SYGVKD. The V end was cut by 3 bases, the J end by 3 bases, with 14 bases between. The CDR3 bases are TGTGCCATCAGTGATCATAACAGGGAATACACCGGGGAGCTGTTTTTT. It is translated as CAISDHNREYTGELFF.

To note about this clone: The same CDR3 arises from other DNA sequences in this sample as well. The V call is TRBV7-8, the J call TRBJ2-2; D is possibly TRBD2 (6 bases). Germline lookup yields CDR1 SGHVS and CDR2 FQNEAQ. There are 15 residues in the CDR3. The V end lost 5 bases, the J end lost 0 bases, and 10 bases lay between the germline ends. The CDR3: CASSPSGSNTGELFF. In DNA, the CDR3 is TGTGCCAGCAGCCCCAGCGGGTCGAACACCGGGGAGCTGTTTTTT.

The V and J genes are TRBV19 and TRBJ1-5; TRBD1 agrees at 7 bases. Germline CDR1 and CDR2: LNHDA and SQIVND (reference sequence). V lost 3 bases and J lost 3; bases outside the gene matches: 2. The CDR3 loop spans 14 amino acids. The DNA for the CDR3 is TGTGCCAGTAGTATGGGACAGCCCAATCAGCCCCAGCATTTT. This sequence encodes CASSMGQPNQPQHF.

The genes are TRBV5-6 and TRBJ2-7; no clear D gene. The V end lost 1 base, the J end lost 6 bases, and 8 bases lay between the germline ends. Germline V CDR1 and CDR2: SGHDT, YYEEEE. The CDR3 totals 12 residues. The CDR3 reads CASSLKWGEQYF. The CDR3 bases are TGTGCCAGCAGCTTGAAATGGGGCGAGCAGTACTTC.

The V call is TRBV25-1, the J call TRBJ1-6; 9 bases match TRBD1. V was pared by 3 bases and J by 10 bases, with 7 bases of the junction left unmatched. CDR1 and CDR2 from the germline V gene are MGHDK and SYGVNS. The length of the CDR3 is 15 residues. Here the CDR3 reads CASSDPTGGGSPLHF. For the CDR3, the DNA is TGTGCCAGCAGTGACCCCACAGGGGGCGGCTCACCCCTCCACTTT.

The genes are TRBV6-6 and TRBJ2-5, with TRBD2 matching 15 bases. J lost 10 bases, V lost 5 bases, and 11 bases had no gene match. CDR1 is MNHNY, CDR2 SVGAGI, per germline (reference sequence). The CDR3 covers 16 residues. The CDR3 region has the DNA TGTGCCAGCAGTCCCCTGGGACTAGCGGGAGGACCCGACCAGTACTTC. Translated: CASSPLGLAGGPDQYF.

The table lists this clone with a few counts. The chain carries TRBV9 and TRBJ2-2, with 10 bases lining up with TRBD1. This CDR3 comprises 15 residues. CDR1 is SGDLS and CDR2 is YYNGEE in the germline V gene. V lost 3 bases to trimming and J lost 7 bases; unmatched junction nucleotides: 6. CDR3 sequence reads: CASSAGQGRGGELFF. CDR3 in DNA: TGTGCCAGCAGCGCGGGACAGGGGAGGGGCGGGGAGCTGTTTTTT.

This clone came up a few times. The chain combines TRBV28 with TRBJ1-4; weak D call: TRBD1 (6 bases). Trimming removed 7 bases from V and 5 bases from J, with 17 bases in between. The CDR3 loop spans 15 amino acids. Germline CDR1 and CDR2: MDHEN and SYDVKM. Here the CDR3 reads CASNVGGLLNEKLFF. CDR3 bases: TGTGCCAGCAACGTTGGGGGGCTTTTAAATGAAAAACTGTTTTTT.

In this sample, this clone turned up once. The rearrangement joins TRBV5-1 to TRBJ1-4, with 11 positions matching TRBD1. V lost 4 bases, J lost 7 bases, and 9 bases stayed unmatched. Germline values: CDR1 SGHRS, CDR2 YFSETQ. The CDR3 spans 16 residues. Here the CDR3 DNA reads TGCGCCAGCAGCCTACTAAGCGGGACAGGGGGTGAAAAACTGTTTTTT. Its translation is CASSLLSGTGGEKLFF.